The entry below describes one T cell receptor (beta chain). CDR1 is GTSNPN and CDR2 is SVGIG in the germline V gene (reference sequence). The CDR3 runs to 13 residues. The V gene end was trimmed by 2 bases and the J gene end by 9 bases; junction bases not matched to a gene: 6. These data come from a study of control samples from healthy donors and cancer patients. TCRdb keeps only in-frame clones here, not all; method: immunoSEQ multiplex PCR. Found here are 30,000 to 40,000 clones, around 82% of them singletons; the top ten hold about a fifth. The sequenced sample was PBMCs. The TCR originated in a woman aged 55-69 years with lung cancer. This chain links TRBV30 with TRBJ1-4, with 7 bases matching TRBD1. As DNA, the CDR3 is TGTGCCTGGAGTCAGGGGGTCGGGAAAAAACTGTTTTTT. Translation gives CAWSQGVGKKLFF.